The 3 T cell receptor beta chains given below trace back to one sample, sequenced in a study of blood T cells in healthy people across ages. Primed by a sample-barcoded 5' primer and a J-beta primer mix, a second PCR proceeded for 7 to 11 cycles. TCRdb ran MiXCR on the 5' RACE reads and lists one entry per CDR3 protein. The table shows 540,000 or so distinct CDR3 sequences, with around 48% occurring only once. The specimen was blood. These receptors originate from an elderly man in good health.

The rearrangement joins TRBV3-1 to TRBJ2-1, with 7 bases fitting TRBD2. After removal of 1 base from V and 9 bases from J, the junction contained 9 bases not matched to a gene. This CDR3 contains 15 residues. In germline, CDR1 is LGHDT, CDR2 YNNKEL (reference sequence). The CDR3 DNA follows: TGTGCCAGCAGCCAAGGCCTAGCGGCAAGCGGTGAGCAGTTCTTC. Amino acids: CASSQGLAASGEQFF.

The J gene is TRBJ2-1, the V gene TRBV9; D not resolved. Deletions cut 4 bases from V and 5 bases from J, with 10 bases between. Germline V CDR1 and CDR2: SGDLS, YYNGEE. The CDR3 is 13 residues long. The CDR3 DNA reads TGTGCCAGCAGCCCATTCCTACACAATGAGCAGTTCTTC. Residues: CASSPFLHNEQFF.

The chain links TRBV27 to TRBJ2-3; TRBD2 aligns across 8 bases. The trim removed 7 bases at V and 6 bases at J, leaving 12 bases unmatched. The germline CDR1 and CDR2 sequences are MNHEY and SMNVEV (reference sequence). The CDR3 consists of 15 residues. The CDR3 here is CASTTTSVYLDTQYF. The CDR3 coding sequence is TGTGCCAGCACCACGACTAGCGTCTACCTTGATACGCAGTATTTT.